This T cell receptor beta chain stems from a study of CD8 T cells in ankylosing spondylitis (dated by TCRdb to about 2017). For context, the study as a whole: The study profiled T cell receptor beta repertoires in healthy donors and ankylosing spondylitis patients to find disease-linked TCR variants. The full study cohort comprised some 27 ankylosing spondylitis patients and 85 to 120 healthy donors. Peripheral blood was sampled, and synovial fluid was additionally collected from ankylosing spondylitis patients.

The instrument given in TCRdb is Illumina HiSeq 2500. TCR beta libraries were prepared by quantitative 5'-RACE with molecular barcodes. On the study's bioinformatics: Disease-linked TCR variants were identified with a new computational method built on a probabilistic model of VDJ rearrangement. TCRdb reworked the public reads: Q25 trimming with fastp, MiXCR clone assembly, productive beta chains retained. Rows are combined by CDR3 protein, so each entry shows the most common genes and DNA. The authors' filters were not applied to this entry. The sample includes some 200,000 distinct CDR3 sequences, with 9.5% to 15% observed a single time. The ten largest make up approximately 17% of the sample. The germline V gene specifies LGHNT as CDR1 and FRNRAP as CDR2. V drops 7 bases and J drops 0 bases, leaving 4 bases in between. The CDR3 has 12 amino acids, counting the end cysteine and phenylalanine. Just CDR3 DNA is preserved here, 36 bases in frame from base 1.

This clonotype was seen a few times. Its antigen remains unidentified. The record has no base qualities; no much larger clone is one base away. Overall results and qualifications from the work: Some motif variants had previously been reported in the synovial fluid and blood of reactive arthritis patients, which suggests shared mechanisms of disease initiation. The disease-linked clones were reported as significantly enriched in matched synovial fluid samples from ankylosing spondylitis patients. Blood from ankylosing spondylitis patients appeared to be characterized by a TCR beta motif composed of under ten highly homologous amino acid variants. A CD8+ phenotype was shown by the disease-linked clones, which were found at relatively low frequencies in peripheral blood.

The receptor's source is a male donor with ankylosing spondylitis or in good health (not recorded which). Material for sequencing was blood, either unsorted or a sorted T cell fraction (not recorded which). The chain is made from TRBV12-5 and TRBJ2-1; the D gene remains uncertain. The nucleotide sequence is TGTGCTAGTGTGGTCTCCTACAATGAGCAGTTCTTC. Its amino acids are CASVVSYNEQFF.